This TCR beta chain was obtained from a study of spatial heterogeneity in lung cancer. About the study: The correlation between TCR transcript counts in tumor regions and a T cell module score from matched bulk RNA-seq was strong. Study observations and caveats: For expanded intratumoral alpha and beta TCRs, counts tracked tumor mutation counts. Ubiquitous and regional nonsynonymous mutations were tracked by counts of ubiquitous and regional expanded TCRs, respectively.

The time point: sample taken at primary tumor resection. Tumor, nontumor lung or frozen PBMC supplied whole RNA that was sequenced unsorted. The V end lost 6 bases, the J end lost 2 bases, and 13 bases lay between the germline ends. The germline V gene encodes CDR1 MNHEY and CDR2 SVGAGI. This CDR3 spans 14 amino acids. TCRdb re-analysed the 5' RACE reads in MiXCR, keeping a single row per CDR3 protein. The sample contains fewer than 20,000 distinct CDR3 sequences, 5% to 7% of which appear only once. This clonotype was recorded many times. Antigen specificity is unknown. The sequences come from lung tumor tissue, collected at surgery. The receptor comes from a female donor with early-stage non-small cell lung cancer. The chain carries TRBV6-5 and TRBJ1-1; D remains unclear. CDR3 in amino acids: CASRSGIGNTEAFF. The CDR3 DNA sequence: TGTGCCAGCAGATCCGGAATTGGTAACACTGAAGCTTTCTTT.